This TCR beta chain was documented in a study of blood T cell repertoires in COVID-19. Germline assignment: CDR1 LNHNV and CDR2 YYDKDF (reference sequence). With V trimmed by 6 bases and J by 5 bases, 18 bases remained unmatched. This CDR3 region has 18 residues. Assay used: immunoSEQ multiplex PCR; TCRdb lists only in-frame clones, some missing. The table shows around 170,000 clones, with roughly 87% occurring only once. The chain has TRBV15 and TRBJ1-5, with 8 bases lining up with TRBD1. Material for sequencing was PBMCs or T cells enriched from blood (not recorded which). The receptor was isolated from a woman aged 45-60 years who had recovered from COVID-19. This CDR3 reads CATRLGTGSSGSHQPQHF. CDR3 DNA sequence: TGTGCCACCAGGCTTGGGACAGGCTCATCGGGCTCACATCAGCCCCAGCATTTT. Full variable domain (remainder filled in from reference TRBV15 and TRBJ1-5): DAMVIQNPRYQVTQFGKPVTLSCSQTLNHNVMYWYQQKSSQAPKLLFHYYDKDFNNEADTPDNFQSRRPNTSFCFLDIRSPGLGDTAMYLCATRLGTGSSGSHQPQHFGDGTRLSIL.